The 4 T cell receptor beta chains given below trace back to one sample, sequenced in a study of blood T cell repertoires in COVID-19. TCRdb's table, derived via immunoSEQ multiplex PCR, lists solely in-frame clones and lacks some. The table includes tens of thousands of clones, approximately 90% detected once. Sequencing used peripheral blood. The receptors stem from a woman aged 55 to 70 with active COVID-19.

The V gene is TRBV2, the J gene TRBJ2-2; D not certain. There are 14 residues in the CDR3. Per germline, CDR1 SNHLY and CDR2 FYNNEI. V was clipped by 2 bases and J by 1 base, with 5 bases between them. The CDR3 DNA follows: TGTGCCAGCAGTGAACTCGGGAACACCGGGGAGCTGTTTTTT. Protein: CASSELGNTGELFF.

V and J are TRBV28 and TRBJ1-3, with D possibly being TRBD1 (6 bases). With 1 base removed from V and 5 bases from J, the gap between germline ends came to 15 bases. There are 16 residues in the CDR3. The germline V gene has CDR1 MDHEN and CDR2 SYDVKM. DNA for the CDR3: TGTGCCAGCAGTTTATACAGGCAGGGGTCAAGAAACACCATATATTTT. Translation gives CASSLYRQGSRNTIYF. The full variable domain, rest sourced from reference TRBV28 and TRBJ1-3, is DVKVTQSSRYLVKRTGEKVFLECVQDMDHENMFWYRQDPGLGLRLIYFSYDVKMKEKGDIPEGYSVSREKKERFSLILESASTNQTSMYLCASSLYRQGSRNTIYFGEGSWLTVV.

The V and J genes are TRBV28 and TRBJ1-2, with a tentative D call TRBD1 (6 bases). The V gene lost 1 base and the J gene lost 4 bases, with 22 bases spanning the gap. The germline V gene encodes CDR1 MDHEN and CDR2 SYDVKM. This CDR3 comprises 18 residues. The CDR3 DNA reads as TGTGCCAGCAGTTTATACCCCCCCCGACAGGCTCCCCCCTATGGCTACACCTTC. Translating it yields CASSLYPPRQAPPYGYTF.

The J gene is TRBJ2-1, the V gene TRBV5-8; 8 bases are a match to TRBD2. Per germline, CDR1 SGHTS and CDR2 YDEGEE. The CDR3 runs to 16 residues. The V and J ends lost 6 bases and 7 bases, in that order; junction bases with no gene match: 15. CDR3 amino acids: CASTTWGVSGRNEQFF. The CDR3 bases are TGTGCCAGCACCACATGGGGGGTCAGCGGGAGAAATGAGCAGTTCTTC.